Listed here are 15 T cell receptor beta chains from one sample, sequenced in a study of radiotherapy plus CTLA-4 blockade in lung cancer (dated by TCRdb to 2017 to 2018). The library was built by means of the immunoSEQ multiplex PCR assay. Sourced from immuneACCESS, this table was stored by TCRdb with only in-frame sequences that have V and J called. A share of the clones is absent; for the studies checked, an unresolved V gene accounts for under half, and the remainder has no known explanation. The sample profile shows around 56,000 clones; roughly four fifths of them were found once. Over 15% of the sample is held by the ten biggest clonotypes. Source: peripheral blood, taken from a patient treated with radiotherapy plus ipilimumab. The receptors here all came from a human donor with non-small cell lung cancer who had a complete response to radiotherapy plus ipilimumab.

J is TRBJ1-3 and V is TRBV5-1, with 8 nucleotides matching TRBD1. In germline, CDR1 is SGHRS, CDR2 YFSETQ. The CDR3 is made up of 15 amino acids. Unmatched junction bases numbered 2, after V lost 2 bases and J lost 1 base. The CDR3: CASSLRQGSGNTIYF. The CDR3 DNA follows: TGCGCCAGCAGCTTAAGACAGGGGTCTGGAAACACCATATATTTT. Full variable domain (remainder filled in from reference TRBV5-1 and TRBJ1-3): KAGVTQTPRYLIKTRGQQVTLSCSPISGHRSVSWYQQTPGQGLQFLFEYFSETQRNKGNFPGRFSGRQFSNSRSEMNVSTLELGDSALYLCASSLRQGSGNTIYFGEGSWLTVV.

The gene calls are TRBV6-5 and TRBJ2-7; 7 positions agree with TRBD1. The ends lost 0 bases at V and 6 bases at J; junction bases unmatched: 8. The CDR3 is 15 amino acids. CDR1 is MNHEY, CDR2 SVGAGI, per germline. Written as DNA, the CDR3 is TGTGCCAGCAGTTACTCTGGTTACAGGGGTTCCGAGCAGTACTTC. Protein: CASSYSGYRGSEQYF.

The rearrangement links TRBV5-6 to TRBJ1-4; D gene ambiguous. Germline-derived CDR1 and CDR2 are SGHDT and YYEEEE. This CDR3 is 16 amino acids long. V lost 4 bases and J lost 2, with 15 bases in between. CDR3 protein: CASSLPDGNTNEKLFF. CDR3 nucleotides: TGTGCCAGCAGCCTCCCAGACGGGAATACTAATGAAAAACTGTTTTTT.

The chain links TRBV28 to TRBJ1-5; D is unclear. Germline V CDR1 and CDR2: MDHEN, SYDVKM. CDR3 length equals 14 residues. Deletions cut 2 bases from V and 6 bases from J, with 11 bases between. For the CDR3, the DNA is TGTGCCAGCAGTTTAGGAGGCTCTGGTCAGCCCCAGCATTTT. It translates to CASSLGGSGQPQHF.

CDR3: CASTGQGAGDTQYF. The CDR3 bases are TGTGCCAGCACCGGACAGGGGGCAGGGGATACGCAGTATTTT. The rearrangement links TRBV9 to TRBJ2-3; 11 bases match TRBD1. This CDR3 has 14 residues. CDR1 is SGDLS, CDR2 YYNGEE, per germline. V shed 6 bases and J 6 bases; nucleotides not matched to a gene: 6.

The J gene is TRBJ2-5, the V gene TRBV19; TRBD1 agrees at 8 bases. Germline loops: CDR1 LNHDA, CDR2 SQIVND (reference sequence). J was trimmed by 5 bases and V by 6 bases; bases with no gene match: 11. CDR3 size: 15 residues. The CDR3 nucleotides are TGTGCCAGTAGGACTAGACAGGGGCATGTGGAGACCCAGTACTTC. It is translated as CASRTRQGHVETQYF.

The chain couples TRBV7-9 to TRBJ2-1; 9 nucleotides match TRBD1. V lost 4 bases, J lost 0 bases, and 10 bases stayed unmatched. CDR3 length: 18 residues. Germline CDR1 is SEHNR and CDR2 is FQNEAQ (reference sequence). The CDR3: CASSSPPGQGFSYNEQFF. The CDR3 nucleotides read TGTGCCAGCAGCTCGCCTCCGGGACAGGGATTCTCCTACAATGAGCAGTTCTTC.

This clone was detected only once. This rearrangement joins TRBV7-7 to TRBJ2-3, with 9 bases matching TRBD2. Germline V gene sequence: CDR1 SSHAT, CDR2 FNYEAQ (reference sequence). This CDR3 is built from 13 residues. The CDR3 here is CAGAGGPGDTQYF. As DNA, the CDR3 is TGTGCTGGGGCGGGAGGGCCGGGAGATACGCAGTATTTT.

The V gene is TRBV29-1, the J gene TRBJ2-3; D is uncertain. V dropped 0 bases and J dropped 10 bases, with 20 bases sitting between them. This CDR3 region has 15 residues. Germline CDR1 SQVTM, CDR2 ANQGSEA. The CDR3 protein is CSVEDQFSGSPSQYF. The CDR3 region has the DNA TGCAGCGTTGAAGATCAATTCTCCGGTAGCCCCTCGCAGTATTTT.

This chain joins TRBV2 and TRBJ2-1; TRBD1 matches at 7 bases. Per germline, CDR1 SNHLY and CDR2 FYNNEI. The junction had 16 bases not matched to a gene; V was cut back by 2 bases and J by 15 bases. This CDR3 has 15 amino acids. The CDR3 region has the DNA TGTGCCAGCAGTGAACCTTGGATTATCTGGGACAGAAGGTTCTTC. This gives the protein CASSEPWIIWDRRFF. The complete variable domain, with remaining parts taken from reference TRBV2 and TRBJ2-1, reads EPEVTQTPSHQVTQMGQEVILRCVPISNHLYFYWYRQILGQKVEFLVSFYNNEISEKSEIFDDQFSVERPDGSNFTLKIRSTKLEDSAMYFCASSEPWIIWDRRFFGPGTRLTVL.

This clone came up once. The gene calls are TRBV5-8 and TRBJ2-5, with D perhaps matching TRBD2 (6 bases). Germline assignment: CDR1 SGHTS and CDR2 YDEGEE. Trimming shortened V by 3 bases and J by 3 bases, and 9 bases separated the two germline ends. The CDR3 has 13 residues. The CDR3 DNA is TGTGCCAGCAGCTGGGGGGTAAAAGAGACCCAGTACTTC. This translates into CASSWGVKETQYF.

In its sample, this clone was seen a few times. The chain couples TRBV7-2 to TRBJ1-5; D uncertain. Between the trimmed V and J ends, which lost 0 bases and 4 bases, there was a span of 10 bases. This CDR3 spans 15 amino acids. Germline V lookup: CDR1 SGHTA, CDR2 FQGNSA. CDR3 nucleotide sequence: TGTGCCAGCAGCTTAGCTTCACAGAATAATCAGCCCCAGCATTTT. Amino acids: CASSLASQNNQPQHF.

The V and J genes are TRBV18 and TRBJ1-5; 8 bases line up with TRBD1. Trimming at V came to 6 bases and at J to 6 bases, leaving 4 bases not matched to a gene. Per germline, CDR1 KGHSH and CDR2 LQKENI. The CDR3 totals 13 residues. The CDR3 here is CASSRGLGQPQHF. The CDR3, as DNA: TGTGCCAGCTCCAGGGGGCTAGGTCAGCCCCAGCATTTT.

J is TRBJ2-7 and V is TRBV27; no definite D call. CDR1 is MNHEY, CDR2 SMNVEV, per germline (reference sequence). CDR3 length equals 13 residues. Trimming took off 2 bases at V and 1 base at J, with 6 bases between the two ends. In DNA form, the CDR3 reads TGTGCCAGCAGTTTAGCAGTTTCCTACGAGCAGTACTTC. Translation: CASSLAVSYEQYF.

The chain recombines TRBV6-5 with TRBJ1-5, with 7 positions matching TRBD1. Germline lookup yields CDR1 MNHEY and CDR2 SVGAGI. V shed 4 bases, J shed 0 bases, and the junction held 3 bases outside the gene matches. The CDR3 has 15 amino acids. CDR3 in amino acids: CASSWTGGSNQPQHF. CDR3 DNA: TGTGCCAGCAGTTGGACAGGAGGTAGCAATCAGCCCCAGCATTTT.